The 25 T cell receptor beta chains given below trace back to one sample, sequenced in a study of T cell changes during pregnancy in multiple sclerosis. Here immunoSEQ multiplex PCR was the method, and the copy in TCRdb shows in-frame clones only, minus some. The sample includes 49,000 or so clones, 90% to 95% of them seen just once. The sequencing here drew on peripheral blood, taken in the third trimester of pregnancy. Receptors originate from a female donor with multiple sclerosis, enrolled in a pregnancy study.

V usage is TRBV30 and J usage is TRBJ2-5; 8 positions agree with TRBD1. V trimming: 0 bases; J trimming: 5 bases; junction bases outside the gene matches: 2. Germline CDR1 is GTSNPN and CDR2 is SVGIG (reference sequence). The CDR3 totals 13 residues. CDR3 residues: CAWSVQGAETQYF. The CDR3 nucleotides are TGTGCCTGGAGTGTCCAGGGGGCCGAGACCCAGTACTTC. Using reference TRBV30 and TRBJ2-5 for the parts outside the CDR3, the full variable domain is SQTIHQWPATLVQPVGSPLSLECTVEGTSNPNLYWYRQAAGRGLQLLFYSVGIGQISSEVPQNLSASRPQDRQFILSSKKLLLSDSGFYLCAWSVQGAETQYFGPGTRLLVL.

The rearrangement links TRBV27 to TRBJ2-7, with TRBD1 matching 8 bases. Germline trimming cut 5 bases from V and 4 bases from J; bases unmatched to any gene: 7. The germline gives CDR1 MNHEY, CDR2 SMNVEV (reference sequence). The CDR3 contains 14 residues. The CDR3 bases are TGTGCCAGCAGTCTTTCACAGGGGGTTTACGAGCAGTACTTC. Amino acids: CASSLSQGVYEQYF.

The CDR3 DNA sequence: TGCGCCAGCAGCCCTCGACAGGGGCTGAACACTGAAGCTTTCTTT. It yields the protein CASSPRQGLNTEAFF. The rearrangement joins TRBV5-1 to TRBJ1-1; 8 bases agree with TRBD1. V lost 4 bases, J lost 0 bases, and 5 bases stayed unmatched. The CDR3 runs 15 residues. In germline, CDR1 is SGHRS, CDR2 YFSETQ.

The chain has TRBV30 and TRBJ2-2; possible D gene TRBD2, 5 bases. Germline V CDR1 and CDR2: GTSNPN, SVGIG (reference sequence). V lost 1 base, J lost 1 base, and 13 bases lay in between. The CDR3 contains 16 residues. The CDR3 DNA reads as TGTGCCTGGAGTGCCCTAGAGACTAAGAACACCGGGGAGCTGTTTTTT. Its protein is CAWSALETKNTGELFF.

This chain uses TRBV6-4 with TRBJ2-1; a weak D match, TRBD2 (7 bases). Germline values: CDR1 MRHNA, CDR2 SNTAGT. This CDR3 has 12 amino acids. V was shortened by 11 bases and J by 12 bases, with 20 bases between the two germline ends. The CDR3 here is CALDPGGRVQFF. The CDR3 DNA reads TGTGCCCTAGACCCGGGGGGCCGCGTGCAGTTCTTC.

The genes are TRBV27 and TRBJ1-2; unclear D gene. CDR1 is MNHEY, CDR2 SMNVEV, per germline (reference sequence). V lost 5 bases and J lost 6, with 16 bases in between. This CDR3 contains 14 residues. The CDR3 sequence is CASSTLTGIHGYTF. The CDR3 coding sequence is TGTGCCAGCAGTACACTGACGGGAATCCATGGCTACACCTTC.

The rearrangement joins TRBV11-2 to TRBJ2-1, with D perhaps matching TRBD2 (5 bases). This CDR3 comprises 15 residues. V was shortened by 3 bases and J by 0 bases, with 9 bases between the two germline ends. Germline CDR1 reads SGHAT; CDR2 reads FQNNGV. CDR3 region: CASSFSASSYNEQFF. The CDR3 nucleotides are TGTGCCAGCAGCTTTAGCGCTAGCTCCTACAATGAGCAGTTCTTC.

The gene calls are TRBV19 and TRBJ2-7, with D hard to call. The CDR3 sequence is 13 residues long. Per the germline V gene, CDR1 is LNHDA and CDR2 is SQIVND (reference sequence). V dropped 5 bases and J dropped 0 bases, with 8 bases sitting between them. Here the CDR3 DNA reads TGTGCCAGTAGTGGGCCAGCCTCCTACGAGCAGTACTTC. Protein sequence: CASSGPASYEQYF.

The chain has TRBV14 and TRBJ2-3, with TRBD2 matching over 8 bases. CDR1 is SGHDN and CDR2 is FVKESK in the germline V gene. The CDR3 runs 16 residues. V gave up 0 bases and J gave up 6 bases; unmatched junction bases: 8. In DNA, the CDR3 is TGTGCCAGCAGCCAAGACTTGCTAGCGGGTATGGATACGCAGTATTTT. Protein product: CASSQDLLAGMDTQYF.

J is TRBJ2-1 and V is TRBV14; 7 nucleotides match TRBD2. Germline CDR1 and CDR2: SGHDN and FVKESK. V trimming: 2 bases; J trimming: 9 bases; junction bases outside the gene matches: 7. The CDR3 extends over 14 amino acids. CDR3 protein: CASSQWGGPGEQFF. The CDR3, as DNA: TGTGCCAGCAGCCAATGGGGGGGTCCGGGTGAGCAGTTCTTC.

The CDR3 nucleotides read TGTGCCAGCTCAGAAGGGAGATCTAACTATGGCTACACCTTC. Protein product: CASSEGRSNYGYTF. J is TRBJ1-2 and V is TRBV18; D call uncertain. Trimming stripped 5 bases from V and 0 bases from J, with 10 bases between. The CDR3 is 14 residues long. Per germline, CDR1 KGHSH and CDR2 LQKENI.

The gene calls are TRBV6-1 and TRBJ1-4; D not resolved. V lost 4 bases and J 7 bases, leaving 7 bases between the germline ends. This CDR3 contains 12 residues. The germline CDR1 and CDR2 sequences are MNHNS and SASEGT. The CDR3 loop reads CASSGRREKLFF. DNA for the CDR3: TGTGCCAGCAGTGGGAGGCGTGAAAAACTGTTTTTT.

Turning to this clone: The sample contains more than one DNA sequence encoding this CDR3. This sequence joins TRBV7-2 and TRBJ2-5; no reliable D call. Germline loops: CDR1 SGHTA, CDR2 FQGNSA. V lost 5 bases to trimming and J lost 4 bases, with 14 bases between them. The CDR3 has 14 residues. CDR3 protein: CASSLGPSSETQYF. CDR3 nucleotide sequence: TGTGCCAGCAGCCTAGGTCCGTCTTCAGAGACCCAGTACTTC.

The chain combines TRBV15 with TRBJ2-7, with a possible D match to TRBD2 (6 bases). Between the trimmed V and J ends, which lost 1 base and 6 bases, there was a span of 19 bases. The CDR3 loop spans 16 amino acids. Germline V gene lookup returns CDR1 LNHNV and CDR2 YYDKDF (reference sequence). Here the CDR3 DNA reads TGTGCCACCAGCAGAGTCGGAGGGGTCCCCCTAGGCGAGCAGTACTTC. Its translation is CATSRVGGVPLGEQYF.

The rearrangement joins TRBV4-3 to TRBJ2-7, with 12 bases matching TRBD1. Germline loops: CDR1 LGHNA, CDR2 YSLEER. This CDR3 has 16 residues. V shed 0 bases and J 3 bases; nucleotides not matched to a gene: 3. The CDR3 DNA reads TGCGCCAGCAGCCAAGATCGGGACAGGGGGCTCTACGAGCAGTACTTC. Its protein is CASSQDRDRGLYEQYF.

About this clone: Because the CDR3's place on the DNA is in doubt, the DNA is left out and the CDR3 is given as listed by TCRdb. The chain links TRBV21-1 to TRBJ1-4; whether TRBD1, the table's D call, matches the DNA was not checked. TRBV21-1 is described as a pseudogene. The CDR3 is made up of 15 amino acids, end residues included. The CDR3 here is CASTEVGTGNEKLFF.

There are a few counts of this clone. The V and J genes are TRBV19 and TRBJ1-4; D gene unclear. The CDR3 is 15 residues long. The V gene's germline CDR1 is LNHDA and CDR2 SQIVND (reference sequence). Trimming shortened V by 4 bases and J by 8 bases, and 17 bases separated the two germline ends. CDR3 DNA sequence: TGTGCCAGTAGTACAATGGACCTCCCGGGGGAAAAACTGTTTTTT. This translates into CASSTMDLPGEKLFF.

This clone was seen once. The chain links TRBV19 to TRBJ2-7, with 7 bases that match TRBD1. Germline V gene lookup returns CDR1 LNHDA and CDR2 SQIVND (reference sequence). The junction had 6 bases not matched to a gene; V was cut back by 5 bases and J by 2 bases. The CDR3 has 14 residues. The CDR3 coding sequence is TGTGCCAGTAGTTTCGGGACAGAGACCTACGAGCAGTACTTC. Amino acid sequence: CASSFGTETYEQYF.

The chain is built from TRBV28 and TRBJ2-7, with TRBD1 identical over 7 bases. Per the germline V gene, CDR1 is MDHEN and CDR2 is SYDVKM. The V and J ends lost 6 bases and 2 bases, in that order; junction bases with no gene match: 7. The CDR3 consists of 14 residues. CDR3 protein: CASRTDREPYEQYF. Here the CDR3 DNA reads TGTGCCAGCAGAACTGACAGGGAGCCCTACGAGCAGTACTTC.

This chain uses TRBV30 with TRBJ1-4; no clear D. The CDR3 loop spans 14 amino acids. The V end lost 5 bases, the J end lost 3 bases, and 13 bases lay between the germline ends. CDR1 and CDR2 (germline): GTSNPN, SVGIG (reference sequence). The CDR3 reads CAWALDSANEKLFF. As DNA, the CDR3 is TGTGCCTGGGCCCTTGACTCGGCTAATGAAAAACTGTTTTTT. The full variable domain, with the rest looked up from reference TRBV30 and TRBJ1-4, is SQTIHQWPATLVQPVGSPLSLECTVEGTSNPNLYWYRQAAGRGLQLLFYSVGIGQISSEVPQNLSASRPQDRQFILSSKKLLLSDSGFYLCAWALDSANEKLFFGSGTQLSVL.

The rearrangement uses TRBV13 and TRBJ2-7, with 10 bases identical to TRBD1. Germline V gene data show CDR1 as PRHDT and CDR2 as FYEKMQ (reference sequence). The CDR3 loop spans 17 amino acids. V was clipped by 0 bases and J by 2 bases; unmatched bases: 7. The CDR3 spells CASSLGWGQGSTYEQYF. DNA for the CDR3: TGTGCCAGCAGCTTAGGGTGGGGACAGGGGTCCACCTACGAGCAGTACTTC.

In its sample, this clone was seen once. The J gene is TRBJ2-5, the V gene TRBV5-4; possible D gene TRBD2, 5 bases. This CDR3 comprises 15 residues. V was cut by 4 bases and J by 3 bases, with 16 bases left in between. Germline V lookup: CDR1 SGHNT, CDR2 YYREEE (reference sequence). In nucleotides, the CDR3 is TGTGCCAGCAGCCCCGGAGGCAGGAATGAAGAGACCCAGTACTTC. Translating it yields CASSPGGRNEETQYF.

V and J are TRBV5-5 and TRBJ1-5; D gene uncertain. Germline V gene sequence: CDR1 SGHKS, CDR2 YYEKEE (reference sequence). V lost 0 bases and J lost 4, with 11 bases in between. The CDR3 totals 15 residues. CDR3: CASSLEYSRNQPQHF. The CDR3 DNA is TGTGCCAGCAGCTTGGAATACAGCCGTAATCAGCCCCAGCATTTT.

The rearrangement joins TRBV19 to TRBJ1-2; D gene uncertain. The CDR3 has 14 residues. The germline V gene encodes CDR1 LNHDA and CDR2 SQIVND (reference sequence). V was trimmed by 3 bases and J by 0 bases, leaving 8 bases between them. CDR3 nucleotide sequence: TGTGCCAGTAGTATTGCGACATCTAACTATGGCTACACCTTC. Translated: CASSIATSNYGYTF.

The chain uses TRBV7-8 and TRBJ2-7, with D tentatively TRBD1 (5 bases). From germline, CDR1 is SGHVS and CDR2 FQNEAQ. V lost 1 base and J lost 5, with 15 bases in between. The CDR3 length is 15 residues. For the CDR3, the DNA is TGTGCCAGCAGCTTAGGGTCAGGGCTTTTACACGAGCAGTACTTC. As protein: CASSLGSGLLHEQYF.